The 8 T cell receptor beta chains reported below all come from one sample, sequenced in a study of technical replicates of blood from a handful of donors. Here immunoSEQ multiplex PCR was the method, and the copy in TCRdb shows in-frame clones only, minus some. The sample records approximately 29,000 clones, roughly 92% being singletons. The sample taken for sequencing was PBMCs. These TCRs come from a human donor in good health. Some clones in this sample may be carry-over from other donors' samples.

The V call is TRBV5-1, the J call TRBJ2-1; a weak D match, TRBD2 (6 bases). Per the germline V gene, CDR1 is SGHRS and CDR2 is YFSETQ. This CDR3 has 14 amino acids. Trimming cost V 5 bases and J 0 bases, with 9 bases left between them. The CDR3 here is CASSPGDSYNEQFF. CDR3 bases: TGCGCCAGCAGTCCGGGGGACTCCTACAATGAGCAGTTCTTC.

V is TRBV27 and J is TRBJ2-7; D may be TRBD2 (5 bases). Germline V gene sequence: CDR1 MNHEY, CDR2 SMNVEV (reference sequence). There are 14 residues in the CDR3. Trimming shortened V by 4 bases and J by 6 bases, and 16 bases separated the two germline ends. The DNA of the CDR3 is TGTGCCAGCAGTTCGCTCCCCACGGGGTTCGAGCAGTACTTC. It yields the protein CASSSLPTGFEQYF.

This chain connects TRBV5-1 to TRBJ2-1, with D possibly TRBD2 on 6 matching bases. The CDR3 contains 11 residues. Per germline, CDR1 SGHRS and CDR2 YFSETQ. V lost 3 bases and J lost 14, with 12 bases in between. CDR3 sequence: CASSSDYLKFF. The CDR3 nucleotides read TGCGCCAGCAGCTCGGACTACCTGAAGTTCTTC.

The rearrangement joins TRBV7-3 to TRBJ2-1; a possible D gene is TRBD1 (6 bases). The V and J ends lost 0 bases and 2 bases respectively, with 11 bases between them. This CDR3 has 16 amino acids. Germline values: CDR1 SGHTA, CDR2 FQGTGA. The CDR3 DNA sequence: TGTGCCAGCAGCTTAACGTCAGGGGTCCCCTACAATGAGCAGTTCTTC. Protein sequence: CASSLTSGVPYNEQFF.

The CDR3 sequence: CASSLGLADEQFF. DNA for the CDR3: TGTGCCAGCAGCTTAGGACTAGCGGATGAGCAGTTCTTC. The rearrangement joins TRBV5-4 to TRBJ2-1; 10 positions agree with TRBD2. V was clipped by 2 bases and J by 8 bases; unmatched bases: 1. Per the germline V gene, CDR1 is SGHNT and CDR2 is YYREEE (reference sequence). The CDR3 contains 13 residues.

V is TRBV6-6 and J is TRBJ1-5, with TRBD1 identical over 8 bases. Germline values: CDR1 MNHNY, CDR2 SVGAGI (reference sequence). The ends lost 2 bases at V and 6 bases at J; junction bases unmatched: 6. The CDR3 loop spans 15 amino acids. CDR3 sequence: CASSYEQGVAQPQHF. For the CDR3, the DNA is TGTGCCAGCAGTTACGAACAGGGGGTTGCTCAGCCCCAGCATTTT.

CDR3 sequence (DNA): TGTGCCAGCAGCCCTGGACTAGAGCGGGAGACCCAGTACTTC. Amino acids: CASSPGLERETQYF. V gene TRBV7-2 combines with J gene TRBJ2-5; 7 nucleotides match TRBD2. The CDR3 has 14 residues. With 5 bases clipped from V and 5 bases from J, the junction kept 8 bases outside the gene matches. CDR1 is SGHTA, CDR2 FQGNSA, per germline.

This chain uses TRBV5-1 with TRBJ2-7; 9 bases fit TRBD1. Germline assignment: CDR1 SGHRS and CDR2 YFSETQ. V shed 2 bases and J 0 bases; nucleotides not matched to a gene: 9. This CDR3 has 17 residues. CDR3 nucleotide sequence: TGCGCCAGCAGCTTCGTCGGGACAGGGAATCCCTCCTACGAGCAGTACTTC. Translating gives CASSFVGTGNPSYEQYF.